This T cell receptor (beta chain) was captured by sequencing in a study of OX40 agonist ivuxolimab in advanced cancers. Broadly, across the study: Ivuxolimab was a fully human IgG2 agonistic monoclonal antibody targeting the costimulatory receptor OX40 (CD134). Intravenous ivuxolimab was administered to patients every 2 weeks at six dose levels: 0.01, 0.1, 0.3, 1.5, 3 and 10 mg/kg. Of the 52 patients in dose escalation, about 20 had hepatocellular carcinoma, roughly 15 had melanoma, 9 had renal cell carcinoma and 9 had head and neck cancer. A male proportion of around 83% and a mean age of approximately 58 years, ranging from about 23 to 90, were recorded for the dose-escalation cohort. Patients were allowed to have had prior anti-PD-1, anti-PD-L1 or anti-CTLA-4 therapy, and approximately 40% of the dose-escalation patients had been treated with checkpoint inhibitors. Three dose-escalation patients achieved partial responses, one with hepatocellular carcinoma and two with cutaneous melanoma. Peripheral TCRbeta sequencing was intended to test whether TCR sequence diversity was altered and clonal T-cell expansion was caused by ivuxolimab. The paper describes the monotherapy dose-escalation part (N = 52 patients) of the phase I trial of ivuxolimab.

Patients with a history of autoimmune disease or receiving systemic immunosuppression were excluded from the trial. Peripheral blood for TCR sequencing was drawn from every dose cohort at baseline, at cycle 4 day 1 and at cycle 7 day 1. Samples were obtained from an open-label, multicenter, first-in-human phase I dose-escalation trial of ivuxolimab. The trial enrolled adults with locally advanced or metastatic head and neck squamous cell, hepatocellular, melanoma or renal cell carcinoma. Before TCR sequencing, CD4+ T cells and CD8+ T cells from peripheral blood were sorted into separate populations. Details on this clone: Its specific antigen is unknown. No base qualities exist here, and no much larger clone lies one base off it.

Genomic DNA was extracted from sorted cells for sequencing of the TCRbeta CDR3 region. The immunoSEQ Assay was used to sequence the TCRbeta CDR3 regions. The source is immuneACCESS, and TCRdb retained only in-frame sequences with V and J called. Part of the clones is not carried over; for the studies checked, unresolved V genes explain less than half of this, and the remainder is unexplained. In all, the sample holds fewer than 55,000 clones, and 75% to 90% of those were seen once. In total, the top ten clones hold more than 13% of the sample. The paper as a whole reports these results and caveats: In the 0.1-3.0 mg/kg groups, partial responders had among the lowest normalized peripheral clonal expansion, particularly in CD8+ T cells. Antigen specificity was not determined for the clonally expanded peripheral T cells. Low levels of normalized T-cell clonal expansion were also seen in some nonresponding patients. Clonal expansion of both CD4+ and CD8+ blood T cells was observed from baseline to week 6 at doses 0.1 to 3.0 mg/kg. On average, CD8+ T cells showed more expanded clones than CD4+ T cells after ivuxolimab.

The clonotype originates from an adult with an advanced solid tumor such as melanoma, head and neck, liver or kidney cancer. The starting material was CD4+ or CD8+ T cells sorted from blood, obtained in a trial of the OX40 agonist ivuxolimab.

The CDR3 region reads CASSFGTGINYGYTF. Here is the DNA: TGTGCCAGCAGCTTCGGGACGGGGATAAACTATGGCTACACCTTC. The V gene is TRBV11-2 and the J gene is TRBJ1-2, with TRBD1 perhaps the D gene, on 5 matching bases. From its cysteine to its phenylalanine, the CDR3 spans 15 amino acids. Just CDR3 DNA is preserved here, 45 bases in frame from base 1. The germline V gene supplies CDR1 SGHAT and CDR2 FQNNGV. V is reduced by 3 bases and J by 2 bases, leaving a spacing of 13 bases between them.